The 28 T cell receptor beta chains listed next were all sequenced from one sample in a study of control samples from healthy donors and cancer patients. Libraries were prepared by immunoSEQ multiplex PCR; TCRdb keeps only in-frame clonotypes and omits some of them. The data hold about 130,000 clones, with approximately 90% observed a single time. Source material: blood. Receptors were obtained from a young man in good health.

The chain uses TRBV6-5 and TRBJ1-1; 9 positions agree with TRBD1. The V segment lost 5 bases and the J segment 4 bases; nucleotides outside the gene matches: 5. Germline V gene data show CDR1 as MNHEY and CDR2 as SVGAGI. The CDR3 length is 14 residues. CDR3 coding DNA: TGTGCCAGCAGTCTCCAGGACAGGGGCACTGAAGCTTTCTTT. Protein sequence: CASSLQDRGTEAFF.

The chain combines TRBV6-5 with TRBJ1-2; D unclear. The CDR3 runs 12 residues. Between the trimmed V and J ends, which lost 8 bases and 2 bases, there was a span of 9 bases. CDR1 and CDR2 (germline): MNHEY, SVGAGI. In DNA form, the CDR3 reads TGTGCCAGCCAGGACTGGAACTATGGCTACACCTTC. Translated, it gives CASQDWNYGYTF.

The CDR3 DNA is TGTGCCAGCAGTGAAACAGGGTCCACTGAAGCTTTCTTT. It is translated as CASSETGSTEAFF. The chain employs TRBV6-1 and TRBJ1-1; perhaps TRBD1 as D (6 bases). From germline, CDR1 is MNHNS and CDR2 SASEGT. V was pared by 2 bases and J by 4 bases, with 8 bases between. The CDR3 covers 13 residues.

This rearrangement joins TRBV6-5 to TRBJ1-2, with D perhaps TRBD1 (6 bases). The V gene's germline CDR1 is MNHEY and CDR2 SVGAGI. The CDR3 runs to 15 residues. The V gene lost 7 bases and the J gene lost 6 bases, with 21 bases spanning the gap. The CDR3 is CASTRIGAGDNGYTF. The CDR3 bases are TGTGCCAGCACCCGGATTGGGGCAGGGGACAATGGCTACACCTTC.

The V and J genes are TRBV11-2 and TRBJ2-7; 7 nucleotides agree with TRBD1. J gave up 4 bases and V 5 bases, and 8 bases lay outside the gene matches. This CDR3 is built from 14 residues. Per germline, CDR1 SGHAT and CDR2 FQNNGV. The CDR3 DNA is TGTGCCAGCAGCCCGGGACAGCGAAGGTACGAGCAGTACTTC. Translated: CASSPGQRRYEQYF.

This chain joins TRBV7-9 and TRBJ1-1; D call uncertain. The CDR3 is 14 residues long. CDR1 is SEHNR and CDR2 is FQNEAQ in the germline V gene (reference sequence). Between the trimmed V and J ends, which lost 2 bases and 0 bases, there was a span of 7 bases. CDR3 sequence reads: CASSLSRLNTEAFF. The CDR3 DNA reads TGTGCCAGCAGCTTATCCAGGCTGAACACTGAAGCTTTCTTT.

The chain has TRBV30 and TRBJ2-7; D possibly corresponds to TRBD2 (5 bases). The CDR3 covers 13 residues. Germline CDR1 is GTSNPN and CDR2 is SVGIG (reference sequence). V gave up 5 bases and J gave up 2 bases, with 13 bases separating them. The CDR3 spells CAWAGNLAYEQYF. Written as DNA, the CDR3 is TGTGCCTGGGCCGGGAACTTAGCCTACGAGCAGTACTTC. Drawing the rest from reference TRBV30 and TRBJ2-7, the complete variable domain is SQTIHQWPATLVQPVGSPLSLECTVEGTSNPNLYWYRQAAGRGLQLLFYSVGIGQISSEVPQNLSASRPQDRQFILSSKKLLLSDSGFYLCAWAGNLAYEQYFGPGTRLTVT.

The CDR3 DNA reads as TGTGCCAGCAGACGGAGGGGAATATACACTGAAGCTTTCTTT. Amino acid sequence: CASRRRGIYTEAFF. The chain carries TRBV11-2 and TRBJ1-1, with D tentatively TRBD1 (5 bases). Between the trimmed V and J ends, which lost 6 bases and 3 bases, there was a span of 14 bases. There are 14 residues in the CDR3. Germline CDR1 SGHAT, CDR2 FQNNGV.

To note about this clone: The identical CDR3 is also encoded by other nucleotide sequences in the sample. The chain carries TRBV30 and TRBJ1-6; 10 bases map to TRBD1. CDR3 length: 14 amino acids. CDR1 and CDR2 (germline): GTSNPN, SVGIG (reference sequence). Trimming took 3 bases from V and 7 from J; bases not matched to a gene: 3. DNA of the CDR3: TGTGCCTGGAGCCCGGGACAGGGGAATTCACCCCTCCACTTT. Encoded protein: CAWSPGQGNSPLHF. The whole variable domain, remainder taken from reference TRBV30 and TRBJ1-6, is SQTIHQWPATLVQPVGSPLSLECTVEGTSNPNLYWYRQAAGRGLQLLFYSVGIGQISSEVPQNLSASRPQDRQFILSSKKLLLSDSGFYLCAWSPGQGNSPLHFGNGTRLTVT.

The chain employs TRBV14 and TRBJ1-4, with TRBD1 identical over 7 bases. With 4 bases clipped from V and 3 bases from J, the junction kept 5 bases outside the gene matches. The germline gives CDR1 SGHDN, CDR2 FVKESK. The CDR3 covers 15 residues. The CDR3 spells CASSPQGWSNEKLFF. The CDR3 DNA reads TGTGCCAGCAGCCCACAGGGGTGGTCTAATGAAAAACTGTTTTTT.

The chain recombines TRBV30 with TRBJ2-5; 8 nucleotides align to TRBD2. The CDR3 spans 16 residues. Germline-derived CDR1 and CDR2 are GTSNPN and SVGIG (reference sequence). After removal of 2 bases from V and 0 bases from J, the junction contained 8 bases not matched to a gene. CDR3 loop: CAWSRTAGGYQETQYF. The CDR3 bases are TGTGCCTGGAGTCGGACGGCGGGGGGATACCAAGAGACCCAGTACTTC. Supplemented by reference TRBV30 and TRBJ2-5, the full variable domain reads SQTIHQWPATLVQPVGSPLSLECTVEGTSNPNLYWYRQAAGRGLQLLFYSVGIGQISSEVPQNLSASRPQDRQFILSSKKLLLSDSGFYLCAWSRTAGGYQETQYFGPGTRLLVL.

The CDR3 here is CASSLSSVGAAQHF. CDR3 sequence (DNA): TGTGCCAGCAGCCTAAGTAGTGTGGGGGCAGCCCAGCATTTT. The chain couples TRBV6-5 to TRBJ1-5; possibly TRBD1 for D (6 bases). Germline V lookup: CDR1 MNHEY, CDR2 SVGAGI. The CDR3 sequence is 14 residues long. V lost 6 bases and J 11 bases, leaving 20 bases between the germline ends.

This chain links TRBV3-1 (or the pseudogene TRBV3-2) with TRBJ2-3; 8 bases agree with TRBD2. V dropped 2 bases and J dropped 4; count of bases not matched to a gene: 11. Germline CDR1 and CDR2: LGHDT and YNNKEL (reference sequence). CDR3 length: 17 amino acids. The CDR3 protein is CASSQLRPGGAADTQYF. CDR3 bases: TGTGCCAGCAGCCAACTTAGGCCCGGGGGGGCGGCAGATACGCAGTATTTT.

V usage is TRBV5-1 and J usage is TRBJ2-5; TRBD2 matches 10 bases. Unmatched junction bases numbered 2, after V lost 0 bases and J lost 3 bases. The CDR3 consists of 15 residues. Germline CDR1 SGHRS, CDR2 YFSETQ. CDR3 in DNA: TGCGCCAGCAGCTTGGCGGGGACTAGCGAAGAGACCCAGTACTTC. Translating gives CASSLAGTSEETQYF.

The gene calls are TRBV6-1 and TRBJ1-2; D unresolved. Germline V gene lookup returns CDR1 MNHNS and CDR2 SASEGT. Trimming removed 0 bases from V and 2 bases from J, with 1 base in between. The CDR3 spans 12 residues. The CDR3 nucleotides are TGTGCCAGCAGTGAAGCAAACTATGGCTACACCTTC. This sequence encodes CASSEANYGYTF.

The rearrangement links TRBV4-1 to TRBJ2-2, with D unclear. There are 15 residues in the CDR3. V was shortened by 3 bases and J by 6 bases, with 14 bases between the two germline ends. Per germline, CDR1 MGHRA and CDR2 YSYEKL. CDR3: CASSHLFKQPGELFF. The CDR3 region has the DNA TGCGCCAGCAGCCACCTATTTAAACAGCCCGGGGAGCTGTTTTTT.

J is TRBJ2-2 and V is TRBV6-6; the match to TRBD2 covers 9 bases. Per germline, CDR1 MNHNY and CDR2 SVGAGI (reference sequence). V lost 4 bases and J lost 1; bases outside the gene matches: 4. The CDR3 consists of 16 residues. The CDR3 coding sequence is TGTGCCAGCAGTTCCCCAGCGGGGGGGAACACCGGGGAGCTGTTTTTT. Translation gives CASSSPAGGNTGELFF.

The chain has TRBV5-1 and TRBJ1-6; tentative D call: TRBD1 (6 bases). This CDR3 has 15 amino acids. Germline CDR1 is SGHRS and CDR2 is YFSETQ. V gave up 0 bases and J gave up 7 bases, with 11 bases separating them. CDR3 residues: CASSLGGALNSPLHF. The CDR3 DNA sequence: TGCGCCAGCAGCTTGGGGGGGGCGCTAAATTCACCCCTCCACTTT.

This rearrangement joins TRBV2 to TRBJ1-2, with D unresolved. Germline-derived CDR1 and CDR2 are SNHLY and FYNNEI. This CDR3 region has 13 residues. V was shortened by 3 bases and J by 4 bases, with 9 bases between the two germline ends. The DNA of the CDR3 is TGTGCCAGCAGTGAGGTGGCACTCTATGGCTACACCTTC. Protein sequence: CASSEVALYGYTF.

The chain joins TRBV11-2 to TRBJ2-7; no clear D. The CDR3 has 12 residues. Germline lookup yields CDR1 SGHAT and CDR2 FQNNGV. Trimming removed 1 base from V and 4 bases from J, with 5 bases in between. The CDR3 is CASSLGEYEQYF. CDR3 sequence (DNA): TGTGCCAGCAGCTTAGGCGAGTACGAGCAGTACTTC.

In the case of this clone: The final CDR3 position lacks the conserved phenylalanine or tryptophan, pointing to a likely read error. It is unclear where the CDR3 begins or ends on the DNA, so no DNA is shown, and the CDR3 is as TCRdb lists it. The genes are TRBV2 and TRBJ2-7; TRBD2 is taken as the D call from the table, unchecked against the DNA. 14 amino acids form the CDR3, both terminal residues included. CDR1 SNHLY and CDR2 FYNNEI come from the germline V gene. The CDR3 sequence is CASSEAAGGVMLVA.

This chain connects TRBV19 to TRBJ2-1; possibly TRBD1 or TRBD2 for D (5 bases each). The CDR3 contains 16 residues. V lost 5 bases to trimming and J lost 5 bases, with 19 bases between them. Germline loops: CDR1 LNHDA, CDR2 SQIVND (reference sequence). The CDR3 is CASSPSQGTEDNEQFF. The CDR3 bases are TGTGCCAGTAGTCCAAGCCAAGGGACGGAGGACAATGAGCAGTTCTTC.

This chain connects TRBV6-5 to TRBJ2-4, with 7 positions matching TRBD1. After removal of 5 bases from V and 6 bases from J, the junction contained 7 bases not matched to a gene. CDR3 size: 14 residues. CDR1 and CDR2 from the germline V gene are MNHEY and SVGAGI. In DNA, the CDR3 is TGTGCCAGCAGTCGCTGGGACAGCACAAACATTCAGTACTTC. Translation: CASSRWDSTNIQYF.

The CDR3 DNA is TGTGCCAGCAGCCAAGGGAGGGTGGGCCAAGAGACCCAGTACTTC. Translation: CASSQGRVGQETQYF. The J gene is TRBJ2-5, the V gene TRBV3-1 (or the pseudogene TRBV3-2), with D possibly being TRBD2 (6 bases). Germline loops: CDR1 LGHDT, CDR2 YNNKEL (reference sequence). This CDR3 contains 15 residues. V was trimmed by 1 base and J by 1 base, leaving 10 bases between them.

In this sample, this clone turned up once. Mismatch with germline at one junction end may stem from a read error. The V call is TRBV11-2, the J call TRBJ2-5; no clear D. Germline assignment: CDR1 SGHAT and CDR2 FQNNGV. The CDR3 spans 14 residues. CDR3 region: CASSRRADQETQYF. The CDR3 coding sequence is TGTGCCAGCAGCCGTAGGGCAGACCAGGAGACCCAGTACTTC.

This CDR3 is CASSHGQGMNTEAFF. The CDR3 DNA is TGCGCCAGCAGCCATGGACAGGGGATGAACACTGAAGCTTTCTTT. The V call is TRBV4-1, the J call TRBJ1-1, with TRBD1 matching 9 bases. This CDR3 spans 15 amino acids. Germline values: CDR1 MGHRA, CDR2 YSYEKL. The junction had 2 bases not matched to a gene; V was cut back by 3 bases and J by 0 bases.

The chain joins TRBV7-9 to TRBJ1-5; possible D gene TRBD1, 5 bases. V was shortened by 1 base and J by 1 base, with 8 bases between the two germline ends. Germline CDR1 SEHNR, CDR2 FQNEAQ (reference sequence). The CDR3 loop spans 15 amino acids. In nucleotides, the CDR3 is TGTGCCAGCAGCTTAGGACAGTTAAGCAATCAGCCCCAGCATTTT. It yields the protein CASSLGQLSNQPQHF.

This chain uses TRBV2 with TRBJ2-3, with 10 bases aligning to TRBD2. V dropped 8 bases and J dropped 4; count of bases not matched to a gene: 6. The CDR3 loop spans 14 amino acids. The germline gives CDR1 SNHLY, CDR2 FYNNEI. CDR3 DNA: TGTGCCAGCGAGGTAGCGGGGGGAGCAGATACGCAGTATTTT. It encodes CASEVAGGADTQYF.